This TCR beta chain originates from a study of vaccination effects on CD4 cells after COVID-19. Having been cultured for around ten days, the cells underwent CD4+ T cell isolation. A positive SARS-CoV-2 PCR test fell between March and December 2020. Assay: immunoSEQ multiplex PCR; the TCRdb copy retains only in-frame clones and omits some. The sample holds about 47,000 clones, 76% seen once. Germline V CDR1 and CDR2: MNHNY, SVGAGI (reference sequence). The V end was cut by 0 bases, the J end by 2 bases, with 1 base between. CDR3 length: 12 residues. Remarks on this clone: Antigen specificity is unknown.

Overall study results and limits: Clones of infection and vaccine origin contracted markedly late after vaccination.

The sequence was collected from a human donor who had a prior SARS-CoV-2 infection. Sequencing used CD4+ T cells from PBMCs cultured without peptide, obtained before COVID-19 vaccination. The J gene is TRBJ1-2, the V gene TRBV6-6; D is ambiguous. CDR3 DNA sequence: TGTGCCAGCAGTTACTCGAACTATGGCTACACCTTC. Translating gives CASSYSNYGYTF.